This TCR beta chain is from a study of beta chain features in type 1 diabetes. The isolated RNA, all of it, was reverse transcribed, so expressed TCRB transcripts were what got sequenced. Some clones are missing from TCRdb's copy, which holds only in-frame ones; the method was immunoSEQ multiplex PCR. Here the sample spans 200,000 to 300,000 clones, over 20% being singletons. The V end was cut by 0 bases, the J end by 4 bases, with 13 bases between. CDR1 SGHNT and CDR2 YYREEE come from the germline V gene (reference sequence). The CDR3 totals 15 residues. Study findings and constraints: Shorter TCRB CDR3s, moderately but significantly so, marked every one of the four CD4+ subsets in Type 1 diabetes patients.

Only a few counts were recorded for this clone. Antigen unknown. This chain connects TRBV5-4 to TRBJ2-5; D might be TRBD2 (7 bases). This sequence was found in a woman aged 35 to 49 with type 1 diabetes. The sample taken for sequencing was naive CD4+ T cells from blood. The CDR3 protein is CASSLGGGGGETQYF. The CDR3, as DNA: TGTGCCAGCAGCTTGGGCGGAGGGGGGGGAGAGACCCAGTACTTC.